These 16 T cell receptor beta chains share one sample of origin, sequenced in a study of cytomegalovirus exposure and HLA in healthy donors. Sequencing was performed with immunoSEQ multiplex PCR; in TCRdb, only in-frame clones are kept and a portion is missing. Here the sample spans some 170,000 clones, 87% being singletons. The sequencing input was PBMCs. These receptors were collected from a woman between 25 and 40 years old in good health and CMV-seronegative.

This chain links TRBV5-6 with TRBJ1-4, with 9 bases matching TRBD1. This CDR3 is built from 15 residues. Germline V CDR1 and CDR2: SGHDT, YYEEEE. The V and J ends lost 4 bases and 8 bases, in that order; junction bases with no gene match: 9. The CDR3 region has the DNA TGTGCCAGCAGCGCAACGGGACAGGGAGACGAAAAACTGTTTTTT. Its translation is CASSATGQGDEKLFF.

The chain combines TRBV5-1 with TRBJ2-7; 9 bases agree with TRBD1. Trimming removed 2 bases from V and 4 bases from J; junction bases left unmatched: 7. The CDR3 runs to 15 residues. Germline V gene sequence: CDR1 SGHRS, CDR2 YFSETQ. CDR3 loop: CASSFSLQGAYEQYF. The CDR3 nucleotides read TGCGCCAGCAGCTTTTCCTTACAGGGGGCTTACGAGCAGTACTTC.

The chain couples TRBV19 to TRBJ2-3, with 10 nucleotides matching TRBD2. The V gene's germline CDR1 is LNHDA and CDR2 SQIVND (reference sequence). The J segment lost 4 bases and the V segment lost 4 bases, leaving 5 bases of the junction unmatched. The CDR3 has 15 residues. DNA for the CDR3: TGTGCCAGTAGTACCGCTAGCGGGGGCCCAGATACGCAGTATTTT. This sequence encodes CASSTASGGPDTQYF.

Here the CDR3 reads CASTKEQWTGEKLFF. The CDR3 DNA reads as TGTGCCAGCACCAAGGAACAGTGGACAGGTGAAAAACTGTTTTTT. The genes are TRBV21-1 and TRBJ1-4; the table's D call, TRBD1, has no DNA check behind it. TRBV21-1 is an annotated pseudogene. The CDR3 is 15 amino acids.

The chain joins TRBV7-8 to TRBJ1-1; D is perhaps TRBD1 (6 bases). With 5 bases removed from V and 4 bases from J, the gap between germline ends came to 17 bases. Germline V gene sequence: CDR1 SGHVS, CDR2 FQNEAQ. This CDR3 has 15 amino acids. The CDR3 region is CASSTGSGVGTEAFF. In DNA, the CDR3 is TGTGCCAGCAGCACCGGCTCAGGGGTGGGCACTGAAGCTTTCTTT.

The chain is built from TRBV5-1 and TRBJ1-5; 8 bases align to TRBD1. The CDR3 runs 17 residues. Per the germline V gene, CDR1 is SGHRS and CDR2 is YFSETQ. J gave up 2 bases and V 0 bases, and 7 bases lay outside the gene matches. CDR3 DNA sequence: TGCGCCAGCAGCTTGGGATCCGGGACAGGCGGCAATCAGCCCCAGCATTTT. This encodes CASSLGSGTGGNQPQHF. Supplemented by reference TRBV5-1 and TRBJ1-5, the full variable domain reads KAGVTQTPRYLIKTRGQQVTLSCSPISGHRSVSWYQQTPGQGLQFLFEYFSETQRNKGNFPGRFSGRQFSNSRSEMNVSTLELGDSALYLCASSLGSGTGGNQPQHFGDGTRLSIL.

This rearrangement joins TRBV4-3 to TRBJ2-3; TRBD2 might be the D (7 bases). The CDR3 covers 16 residues. V lost 4 bases, J lost 2 bases, and 16 bases lay in between. Germline V gene sequence: CDR1 LGHNA, CDR2 YSLEER. The CDR3 DNA reads as TGCGCCAGCAGCCCCTACCGGGGGGCTATCACAGATACGCAGTATTTT. Translated, it gives CASSPYRGAITDTQYF.

This rearrangement joins TRBV2 to TRBJ2-2; TRBD2 matches 9 bases. The V and J ends lost 5 bases and 7 bases, in that order; junction bases with no gene match: 5. Germline V gene lookup returns CDR1 SNHLY and CDR2 FYNNEI. The CDR3 runs 14 residues. CDR3 sequence reads: CASSFSGGIGELFF. The CDR3, as DNA: TGTGCCAGCAGTTTCAGCGGGGGGATCGGGGAGCTGTTTTTT.

The V and J genes are TRBV19 and TRBJ2-3; 12 bases align to TRBD1. Germline trimming cut 10 bases from V and 4 bases from J; bases unmatched to any gene: 6. The CDR3 covers 14 residues. Germline CDR1 reads LNHDA; CDR2 reads SQIVND (reference sequence). The CDR3 loop reads CATRGTGGPDTQYF. The CDR3 region has the DNA TGTGCCACCAGGGGGACAGGGGGCCCAGATACGCAGTATTTT. Filled out from reference TRBV19 and TRBJ2-3, the complete variable domain reads DGGITQSPKYLFRKEGQNVTLSCEQNLNHDAMYWYRQDPGQGLRLIYYSQIVNDFQKGDIAEGYSVSREKKESFPLTVTSAQKNPTAFYLCATRGTGGPDTQYFGPGTRLTVL.

CDR3 protein: CSVVDSIPNLAKNIQYF. Here the CDR3 DNA reads TGCAGCGTTGTCGATAGCATCCCGAATCTAGCCAAAAACATTCAGTACTTC. V is TRBV29-1 and J is TRBJ2-4; no clear D. This CDR3 has 17 amino acids. Germline values: CDR1 SQVTM, CDR2 ANQGSEA. V was pared by 4 bases and J by 0 bases, with 19 bases between.

The V call is TRBV5-1, the J call TRBJ2-5; possibly TRBD2 for D (6 bases). Germline assignment: CDR1 SGHRS and CDR2 YFSETQ. The CDR3 has 16 amino acids. Trimming stripped 4 bases from V and 4 bases from J, with 20 bases between. CDR3 loop: CASSDRLGIDIETQYF. The CDR3 nucleotides read TGCGCCAGCAGCGACAGACTAGGTATAGACATAGAGACCCAGTACTTC.

This sequence joins TRBV2 and TRBJ1-1, with TRBD1 as a possible D gene (6 bases). Germline CDR1 reads SNHLY; CDR2 reads FYNNEI. Trimming shortened V by 4 bases and J by 1 base, and 13 bases separated the two germline ends. CDR3 length: 15 residues. CDR3 sequence: CASSAQGPPNTEAFF. The CDR3 DNA reads as TGTGCCAGCAGTGCCCAGGGGCCCCCGAACACTGAAGCTTTCTTT. The full variable domain, rest sourced from reference TRBV2 and TRBJ1-1, is EPEVTQTPSHQVTQMGQEVILRCVPISNHLYFYWYRQILGQKVEFLVSFYNNEISEKSEIFDDQFSVERPDGSNFTLKIRSTKLEDSAMYFCASSAQGPPNTEAFFGQGTRLTVV.

This clone appeared once. The rearrangement uses TRBV27 and TRBJ1-1; D uncertain. Germline-derived CDR1 and CDR2 are MNHEY and SMNVEV (reference sequence). V lost 3 bases and J 1 base, leaving 9 bases between the germline ends. The CDR3 spans 14 residues. CDR3 coding DNA: TGTGCCAGCAGTTTGTTGGAGGGGAACACTGAAGCTTTCTTT. It encodes CASSLLEGNTEAFF.

The V and J genes are TRBV10-3 and TRBJ1-5; 9 nucleotides line up with TRBD1. CDR1 and CDR2 (germline): ENHRY, SYGVKD. This CDR3 has 20 residues. Trimming at V came to 3 bases and at J to 2 bases, leaving 17 bases not matched to a gene. The CDR3 is CAISDTTYRGRVPGNQPQHF. CDR3 coding DNA: TGTGCCATCAGTGATACGACCTACAGGGGGCGCGTTCCTGGCAATCAGCCCCAGCATTTT.

The J gene is TRBJ1-3, the V gene TRBV6-6; D might be TRBD1 (6 bases). Trimming removed 6 bases from V and 4 bases from J, with 13 bases in between. The CDR3 is 14 amino acids. Germline values: CDR1 MNHNY, CDR2 SVGAGI (reference sequence). CDR3 nucleotide sequence: TGTGCCAGCAGCTTGGGACAATCCGGAAACACCATATATTTT. Translated, it gives CASSLGQSGNTIYF.

The V and J genes are TRBV18 and TRBJ1-6; no clear D gene. Looked up from germline, CDR1 is KGHSH and CDR2 is LQKENI. This CDR3 has 15 residues. V lost 2 bases and J lost 8, with 13 bases in between. CDR3 sequence: CASSPSPTGDSPLHF. The CDR3 nucleotides are TGTGCCAGCTCACCATCCCCCACCGGGGATTCACCCCTCCACTTT.